This section outlines one TCR beta chain sequence together with its context. Original processing methods: It was from reference gene primer amplification that nucleated cell counts were estimated. Data came from immunoSEQ multiplex PCR; TCRdb stores just in-frame clones and leaves some out. The DNA gave D and trimming, while V, J and clone size come from that table. The sample consists of some 50,000 clones, over 80% of them appearing once. The data belong to a study of blood T cell repertoires in COVID-19. Background on the study: The United States, Italy and Spain supplied acute and convalescent COVID-19 samples. The analysed material was cDNA or gDNA that came from T cells, B-cell-depleted T cells, or PBMCs.

The sequence came from a man in his 70s with acute or convalescent COVID-19. The sample was peripheral blood.

CDR3 residues: CASSLSSGNSEQYF. The CDR3 nucleotides read TGTGCCAGCAGCTTAAGTAGCGGGAATTCCGAGCAGTACTTC. The V and J genes are TRBV7-2 and TRBJ2-7, with 8 positions matching TRBD2. The ends lost 2 bases at V and 6 bases at J; junction bases unmatched: 6. The CDR3 runs to 14 residues. CDR1 and CDR2 (germline): SGHTA, FQGNSA.